This T cell receptor (beta chain) was profiled in a study of blood T cell repertoires in COVID-19. Looking at the study overall: PBMCs, B-cell-depleted T cells, or T cells provided the cDNA or gDNA that made up the material.

Patients from Seattle were sampled longitudinally, starting during active infection. The table came from immunoSEQ multiplex PCR; TCRdb's copy has only in-frame clones and leaves some out. The sample records 100,000 to 150,000 clones, approximately 90% being singletons. This CDR3 contains 18 residues. Germline CDR1 reads MNHEY; CDR2 reads SVGEGT. V shed 4 bases and J 6 bases; nucleotides not matched to a gene: 18. This chain joins TRBV6-2 or TRBV6-3 and TRBJ2-7, with TRBD2 matching 10 bases. Sequencing used peripheral blood. This TCR was sampled from a man aged 50 to 60 with COVID-19, enrolled during active disease. The CDR3 loop is CASSLQLAVGRLAGEQYF. In DNA form, the CDR3 reads TGTGCCAGCAGTTTACAACTGGCGGTGGGTCGACTAGCGGGCGAGCAGTACTTC.